The clone carrying this T cell receptor beta chain was picked up a small number of times. No antigen is known for it. These data belong to a study of a mutant IDH1 vaccine in newly diagnosed glioma. Study-level background: The start of vaccination came 4-6 weeks after radiotherapy alone, or with temozolomide cycles. Study results and limitations: Apparently unrelated to pseudoprogression were changes in the top peripheral T cell clonotypes.

The time point denotes: week 23, last vaccination. Each vaccine dose was 300 ug of mutant IDH1 20-mer peptide, with topical imiquimod. This CDR3 region has 14 residues. The germline V gene has CDR1 SEHNR and CDR2 FQNEAQ (reference sequence). V lost 6 bases to trimming and J lost 6 bases, with 15 bases between them. Data came from immunoSEQ multiplex PCR; TCRdb stores just in-frame clones and leaves some out. The sample records 52,000 or so clones, roughly 77% being singletons. Source: PBMCs, taken from a glioma patient whose treatment included an IDH1 peptide vaccine. This chain uses TRBV7-9 with TRBJ1-5; perhaps TRBD1 as D (6 bases). The clonotype was recovered from a woman in her forties with glioma. Some clones in this sample may be carry-over from other donors' samples. CDR3 sequence: CASSSTGLVQPQHF. As DNA, the CDR3 is TGTGCCAGCAGTTCCACAGGGTTGGTTCAGCCCCAGCATTTT.